The next 20 T cell receptor beta chains were all read from a single sample in a study of blood T cell repertoires in COVID-19. Sequencing used immunoSEQ multiplex PCR; TCRdb keeps in-frame clones, though not all of them. The sample carries more than 90,000 clones, roughly 87% recorded once. Input material: peripheral blood. These receptors were obtained from a human donor in a cohort sampled during active COVID-19.

The chain carries TRBV4-1 and TRBJ2-2; 10 positions match TRBD2. Looked up from germline, CDR1 is MGHRA and CDR2 is YSYEKL. This CDR3 is 16 amino acids long. The trim removed 1 base at V and 6 bases at J, leaving 5 bases unmatched. CDR3 region: CASSQGTSGWAGELFF. CDR3 DNA: TGCGCCAGCAGCCAAGGGACTAGCGGTTGGGCCGGGGAGCTGTTTTTT.

As DNA, the CDR3 is TGTGCCAGCAGCTTGGGCGGAGAGAACTATGGCTACACCTTC. As protein: CASSLGGENYGYTF. V usage is TRBV5-5 and J usage is TRBJ1-2; D ambiguous. The CDR3 extends over 14 amino acids. V gave up 0 bases and J gave up 2 bases, with 8 bases separating them. Per germline, CDR1 SGHKS and CDR2 YYEKEE (reference sequence).

The V call is TRBV29-1, the J call TRBJ2-3; the match to TRBD1 covers 9 bases. The CDR3 has 14 residues. CDR1 and CDR2 (germline): SQVTM, ANQGSEA. J was trimmed by 4 bases and V by 6 bases; bases with no gene match: 8. The CDR3 here is CSVEGQGFADTQYF. CDR3 DNA sequence: TGCAGCGTCGAGGGACAGGGATTTGCAGATACGCAGTATTTT.

The chain employs TRBV19 and TRBJ2-4; maybe TRBD2 (7 bases). With 7 bases removed from V and 7 bases from J, the gap between germline ends came to 20 bases. The germline V gene encodes CDR1 LNHDA and CDR2 SQIVND (reference sequence). The length of the CDR3 is 15 residues. DNA of the CDR3: TGTGCCAGTACCCCGCCGGGGGGCCGGAGGAACATTCAGTACTTC. It is translated as CASTPPGGRRNIQYF.

The genes are TRBV5-4 and TRBJ1-4, with 8 bases lining up with TRBD1. The CDR3 has 14 amino acids. From germline, CDR1 is SGHNT and CDR2 YYREEE (reference sequence). The V and J ends lost 4 bases and 4 bases, in that order; junction bases with no gene match: 3. In nucleotides, the CDR3 is TGTGCCAGCAGCGAGGACAGGGTTAATGAAAAACTGTTTTTT. Its translation is CASSEDRVNEKLFF.

As regards this clone: The sample holds other DNA sequences that translate to the same CDR3. The chain combines TRBV19 with TRBJ1-1, with a tentative D call TRBD1 (6 bases). Trimming left V 3 bases short and J 5 bases short, with 7 bases between. Germline CDR1 is LNHDA and CDR2 is SQIVND (reference sequence). This CDR3 has 12 amino acids. CDR3: CASSIRGTEAFF. CDR3 coding DNA: TGTGCCAGTAGTATCAGGGGTACTGAAGCTTTCTTT.

V and J are TRBV19 and TRBJ1-2; 9 bases are a match to TRBD1. The CDR3 totals 14 residues. Per the germline V gene, CDR1 is LNHDA and CDR2 is SQIVND (reference sequence). The V segment lost 0 bases and the J segment 6 bases; nucleotides outside the gene matches: 2. The CDR3 DNA follows: TGTGCCAGTAGTATAGAAGGACAGGGGAATGGCTACACCTTC. It codes for CASSIEGQGNGYTF.

This sequence joins TRBV30 and TRBJ1-3, with 8 positions matching TRBD1. The germline gives CDR1 GTSNPN, CDR2 SVGIG (reference sequence). The CDR3 spans 16 residues. The trim removed 4 bases at V and 0 bases at J, leaving 8 bases unmatched. In nucleotides, the CDR3 is TGTGCCTGGACCTGGCAGGGGGCAGCCTCTGGAAACACCATATATTTT. Its protein is CAWTWQGAASGNTIYF.

The chain couples TRBV6-2 or TRBV6-3 to TRBJ2-7; the D is unclear. Germline V gives CDR1 MNHEY, CDR2 SVGEGT. Trimming removed 6 bases from V and 4 bases from J, with 16 bases in between. The CDR3 runs to 14 residues. The CDR3 coding sequence is TGTGCCAGCAGCCTGTCAGGTGTTAGTTACGAGCAGTACTTC. Residues: CASSLSGVSYEQYF.

The chain carries TRBV10-1 and TRBJ2-7; TRBD1 might be the D (5 bases). The CDR3 has 15 residues. Between the trimmed V and J ends, which lost 0 bases and 5 bases, there was a span of 14 bases. CDR1 is WNHNN and CDR2 is SYGVQD in the germline V gene (reference sequence). This CDR3 reads CASSESIMQGHEQYF. The CDR3 DNA is TGCGCCAGCAGTGAGTCCATTATGCAGGGTCACGAGCAGTACTTC.

In nucleotides, the CDR3 is TGTGCCAGCAGTGTCACCCCCGGGACAGGGATCGAAAAACTGTTTTTT. Its translation: CASSVTPGTGIEKLFF. The V gene is TRBV6-6, the J gene TRBJ1-4; 9 bases are shared with TRBD1. The CDR3 is made up of 16 amino acids. The germline V gene encodes CDR1 MNHNY and CDR2 SVGAGI (reference sequence). The ends lost 5 bases at V and 8 bases at J; junction bases unmatched: 12.

The chain links TRBV18 to TRBJ1-1, with no clear D. The V gene's germline CDR1 is KGHSH and CDR2 LQKENI. Trimming removed 3 bases at V and 0 bases at J, with 8 bases between. CDR3 length: 14 amino acids. For the CDR3, the DNA is TGTGCCAGCTCACCGAGGAACTTGAACACTGAAGCTTTCTTT. Its protein product is CASSPRNLNTEAFF.

V usage is TRBV29-1 and J usage is TRBJ2-3, with D hard to call. The CDR3 totals 14 residues. The germline V and J ends were trimmed by 2 bases and 2 bases, with 11 bases remaining between them. Germline assignment: CDR1 SQVTM and CDR2 ANQGSEA. The CDR3 sequence: CSVESDVATDTQYF. DNA for the CDR3: TGCAGCGTTGAATCGGATGTAGCCACAGATACGCAGTATTTT.

The chain joins TRBV5-1 to TRBJ2-7; 10 bases map to TRBD1. V dropped 3 bases and J dropped 0; count of bases not matched to a gene: 12. This CDR3 spans 18 amino acids. Germline assignment: CDR1 SGHRS and CDR2 YFSETQ. This CDR3 is CASSYPGQGPQFSYEQYF. The CDR3 nucleotides read TGCGCCAGCAGCTACCCGGGACAGGGGCCCCAGTTCTCCTACGAGCAGTACTTC.

V usage is TRBV19 and J usage is TRBJ2-7, with TRBD2 as a possible D gene (6 bases). Trimming cost V 6 bases and J 0 bases, with 12 bases left between them. Germline CDR1 and CDR2: LNHDA and SQIVND (reference sequence). The CDR3 contains 14 residues. CDR3 loop: CASSRDSYSYEQYF. The CDR3 DNA is TGTGCCAGTAGCCGGGACTCCTACTCCTACGAGCAGTACTTC.

The chain recombines TRBV15 with TRBJ1-1; unclear D gene. The CDR3 sequence is 14 residues long. The germline V gene has CDR1 LNHNV and CDR2 YYDKDF (reference sequence). V lost 0 bases, J lost 1 base, and 6 bases lay in between. CDR3 nucleotide sequence: TGTGCCACCAGCAGAGATCAATCGAACACTGAAGCTTTCTTT. Protein: CATSRDQSNTEAFF.

This chain uses TRBV6-5 with TRBJ1-6; 7 bases are shared with TRBD1. Germline lookup yields CDR1 MNHEY and CDR2 SVGAGI. The CDR3 sequence is 15 residues long. V lost 7 bases to trimming and J lost 5 bases; unmatched junction nucleotides: 8. CDR3 loop: CASTSLTGNNSPLHF. CDR3 coding DNA: TGTGCCAGCACCTCCTTGACAGGGAATAATTCACCCCTCCACTTT.

The gene calls are TRBV9 and TRBJ2-1; possibly TRBD2 for D (6 bases). The length of the CDR3 is 18 residues. Trimming pared 0 bases from V and 7 bases from J, leaving 23 bases between. In germline, CDR1 is SGDLS, CDR2 YYNGEE. The CDR3, as DNA: TGTGCCAGCAGCGTAGCCCCCCTAGCTAGCGCAAGCGGGAATGAGCAGTTCTTC. Translating it yields CASSVAPLASASGNEQFF.

V and J are TRBV5-1 and TRBJ2-2; 11 nucleotides match TRBD2. CDR3 length: 17 residues. After removal of 3 bases from V and 6 bases from J, the junction contained 10 bases not matched to a gene. In germline, CDR1 is SGHRS, CDR2 YFSETQ. The DNA for the CDR3 is TGCGCCAGCAGCTCATCTGCCCCGGGACTAGCGGCCGGGGAGCTGTTTTTT. Encoded protein: CASSSSAPGLAAGELFF.

The rearrangement joins TRBV19 to TRBJ1-3; D not certain. The V gene's germline CDR1 is LNHDA and CDR2 SQIVND (reference sequence). With 2 bases removed from V and 1 base from J, the gap between germline ends came to 9 bases. This CDR3 spans 15 amino acids. The CDR3 DNA sequence: TGTGCCAGTAGTATAATAAGAGGTTCTGGAAACACCATATATTTT. This sequence encodes CASSIIRGSGNTIYF.